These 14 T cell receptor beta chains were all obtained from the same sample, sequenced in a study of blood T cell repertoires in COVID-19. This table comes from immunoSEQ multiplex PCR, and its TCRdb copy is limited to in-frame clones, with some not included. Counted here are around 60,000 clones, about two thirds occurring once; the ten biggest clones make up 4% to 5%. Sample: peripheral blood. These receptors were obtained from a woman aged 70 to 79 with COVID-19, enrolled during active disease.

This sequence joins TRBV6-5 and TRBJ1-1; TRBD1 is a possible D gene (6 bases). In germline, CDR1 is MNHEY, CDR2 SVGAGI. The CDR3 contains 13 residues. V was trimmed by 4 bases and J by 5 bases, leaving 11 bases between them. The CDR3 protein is CASSWGQGTEAFF. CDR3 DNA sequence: TGTGCCAGCAGTTGGGGGCAAGGGACTGAAGCTTTCTTT.

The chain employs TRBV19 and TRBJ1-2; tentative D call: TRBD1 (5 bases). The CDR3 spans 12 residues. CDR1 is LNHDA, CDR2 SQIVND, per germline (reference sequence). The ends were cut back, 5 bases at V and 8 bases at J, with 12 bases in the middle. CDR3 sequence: CASSRQGHGYTF. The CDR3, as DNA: TGTGCCAGTAGTCGGCAGGGTCACGGCTACACCTTC.

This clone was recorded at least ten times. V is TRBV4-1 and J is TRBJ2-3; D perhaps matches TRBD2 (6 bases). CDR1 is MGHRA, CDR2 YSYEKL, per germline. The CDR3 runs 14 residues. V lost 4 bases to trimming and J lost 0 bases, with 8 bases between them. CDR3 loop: CASSPGTSTDTQYF. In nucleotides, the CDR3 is TGCGCCAGCAGCCCGGGGACTAGCACAGATACGCAGTATTTT.

CDR3 sequence reads: CASTQDTSGNTIYF. As DNA, the CDR3 is TGTGCCAGCACCCAAGACACCTCTGGAAACACCATATATTTT. The chain employs TRBV11-3 and TRBJ1-3; D is ambiguous. The CDR3 sequence is 14 residues long. Trimming left V 7 bases short and J 0 bases short, with 10 bases between. Germline CDR1 is SGHNT and CDR2 is YENEEA.

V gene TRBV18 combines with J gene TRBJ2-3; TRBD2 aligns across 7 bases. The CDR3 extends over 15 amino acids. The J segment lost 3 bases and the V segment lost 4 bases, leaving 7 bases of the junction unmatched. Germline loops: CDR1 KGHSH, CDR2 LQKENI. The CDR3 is CASSRPWTSTDTQYF. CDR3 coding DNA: TGTGCCAGCTCACGGCCCTGGACTAGTACAGATACGCAGTATTTT.

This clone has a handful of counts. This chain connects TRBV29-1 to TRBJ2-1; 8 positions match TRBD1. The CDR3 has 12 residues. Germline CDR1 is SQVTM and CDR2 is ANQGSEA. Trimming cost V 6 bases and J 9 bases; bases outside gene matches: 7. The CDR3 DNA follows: TGCAGCGTCCGCAGGGGGCCCACTGAGCAGTTCTTC. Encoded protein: CSVRRGPTEQFF.

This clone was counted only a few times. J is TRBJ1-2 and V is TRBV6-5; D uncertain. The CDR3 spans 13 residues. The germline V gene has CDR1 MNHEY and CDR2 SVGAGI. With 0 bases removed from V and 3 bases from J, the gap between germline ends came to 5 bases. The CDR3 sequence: CASSYSTDYGYTF. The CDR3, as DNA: TGTGCCAGCAGTTACTCCACAGACTATGGCTACACCTTC.

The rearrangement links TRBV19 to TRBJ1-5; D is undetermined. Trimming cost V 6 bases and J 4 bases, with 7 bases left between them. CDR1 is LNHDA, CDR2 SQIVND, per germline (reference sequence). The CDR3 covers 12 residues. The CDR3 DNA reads TGTGCCAGTAGAACCGGGAATCAGCCCCAGCATTTT. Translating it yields CASRTGNQPQHF.

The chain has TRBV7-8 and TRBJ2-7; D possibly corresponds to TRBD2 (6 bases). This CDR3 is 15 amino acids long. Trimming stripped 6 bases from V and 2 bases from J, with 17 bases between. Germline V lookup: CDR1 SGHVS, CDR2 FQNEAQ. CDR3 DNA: TGTGCCAGCAGTACCTACGGGGGTAGGGCCTACGAGCAGTACTTC. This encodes CASSTYGGRAYEQYF.

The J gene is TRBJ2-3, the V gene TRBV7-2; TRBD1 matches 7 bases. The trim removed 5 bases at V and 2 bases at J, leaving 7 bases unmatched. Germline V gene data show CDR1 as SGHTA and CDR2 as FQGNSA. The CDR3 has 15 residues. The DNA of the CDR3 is TGTGCCAGCAGCCCCTTCAGGGGGTCCACAGATACGCAGTATTTT. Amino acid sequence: CASSPFRGSTDTQYF.

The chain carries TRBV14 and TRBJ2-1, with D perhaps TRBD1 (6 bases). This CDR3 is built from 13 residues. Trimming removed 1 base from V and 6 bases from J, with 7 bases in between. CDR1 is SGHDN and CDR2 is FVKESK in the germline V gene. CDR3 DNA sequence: TGTGCCAGCAGCCAAGGAGGGGGCAATGAGCAGTTCTTC. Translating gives CASSQGGGNEQFF.

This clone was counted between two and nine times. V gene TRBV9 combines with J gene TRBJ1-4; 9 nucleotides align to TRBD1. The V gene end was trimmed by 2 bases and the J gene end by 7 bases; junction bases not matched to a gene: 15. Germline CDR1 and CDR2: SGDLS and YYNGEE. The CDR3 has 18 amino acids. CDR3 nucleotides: TGTGCCAGCAGCGTGGGGCCGGGACAGGGACTCGTCGGTGAAAAACTGTTTTTT. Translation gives CASSVGPGQGLVGEKLFF.

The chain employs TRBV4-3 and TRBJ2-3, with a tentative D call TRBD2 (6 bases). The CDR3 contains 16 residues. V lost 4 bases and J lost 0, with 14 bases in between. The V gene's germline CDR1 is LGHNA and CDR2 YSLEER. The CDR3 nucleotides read TGCGCCAGCAGCCCTGGGGGGAGAACTAGCACAGATACGCAGTATTTT. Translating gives CASSPGGRTSTDTQYF.

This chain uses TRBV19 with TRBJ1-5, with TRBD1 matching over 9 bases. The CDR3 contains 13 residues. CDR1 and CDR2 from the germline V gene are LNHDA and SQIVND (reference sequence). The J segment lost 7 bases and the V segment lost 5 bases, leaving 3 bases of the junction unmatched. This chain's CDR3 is CASSWDRVQPQHF. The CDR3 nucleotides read TGTGCCAGTAGTTGGGACAGGGTCCAGCCCCAGCATTTT.